This is a list of T cell receptor beta chains from one sample in a study of Ad26.COV2.S vaccination and SARS-CoV-2 variants. Generated by immunoSEQ multiplex PCR, the TCRdb table keeps only in-frame clones and is missing some. The sample has around 400,000 clones, around four fifths seen once. The material was peripheral blood, obtained in a trial of Ad26.COV2.S vaccine versus placebo. The source of these receptors is a person between 18 and 60 years old who received the Ad26.COV2.S COVID-19 vaccine or a placebo. Both conserved end residues are part of each CDR3. A D gene is named only where the DNA matches it firmly. Size tells how often a clone was seen (once, few, many) or the class of an expanded clone, and some rows leave it out.

V	size	D	J	DNA	CDR3
TRBV7-3	few	-	TRBJ2-2	TGTGCCAGCAGCTTAGCCGGGAGAAACACCGGGGAGCTGTTTTTT	CASSLAGRNTGELFF
TRBV7-9	-	-	TRBJ1-3	TGTGCCAGCAGCTTAGGTAAAGGCCTTAACTCTGGAAACACCATATATTTT	CASSLGKGLNSGNTIYF
TRBV3-1/TRBV3-2	-	TRBD1	TRBJ1-1	TGTGCCAGCACCCCAGGACAGGGTTTAAAAGCTTTCTTT	CASTPGQGLKAFF
TRBV5-4	-	TRBD1	TRBJ2-7	TGTGCCAGCAGCGTAGGACAGGGAGCGTTCTACGAGCAGTACTTC	CASSVGQGAFYEQYF
TRBV19	-	-	TRBJ1-5	TGTGCCAGTAGTATTGGGTTAGGGAACAATCAGCCCCAGCATTTT	CASSIGLGNNQPQHF
TRBV9	-	-	TRBJ1-1	TGTGCCAGCAGCGTCGAGGGGACGAGAACTGAAGCTTTCTTT	CASSVEGTRTEAFF
TRBV11-3	-	-	TRBJ1-1	TGTGCCAGCAGCTTAGACAAGAACACTGAAGCTTTCTTT	CASSLDKNTEAFF
TRBV5-5	once	TRBD1	TRBJ2-7	TGTGCCAGCAGCTTGGCCGTACAGGGGGCTTCCTACGAGCAGTACTTC	CASSLAVQGASYEQYF
TRBV5-1	-	-	TRBJ2-5	TGCGCCAGCAGCTTGCTCCCTATGGGGGCGGGGGAGACCCAGTACTTC	CASSLLPMGAGETQYF
TRBV18	once	-	TRBJ1-3	TGTGCCAGCTCACCGGCGGGGGCGAGCTCTGGAAACACCATATATTTT	CASSPAGASSGNTIYF
TRBV5-6	-	TRBD1	TRBJ1-1	TGTGCCAGCAGCTTACCCCGGACAGGGATGAACACTGAAGCTTTCTTT	CASSLPRTGMNTEAFF
TRBV24-1	few	TRBD1	TRBJ2-1	TGTGCCACCAGTGCCGGGACAGGGTTTCGCGATGAGCAGTTCTTC	CATSAGTGFRDEQFF
TRBV9	-	-	TRBJ1-2	TGTGCCAGCAGGGGGTTGTGGGCTGGGGATGGCTACACCTTC	CASRGLWAGDGYTF
TRBV24-1	-	TRBD1	TRBJ1-2	TGTGCCACCAGTGATACATGGGACAGGGGGCATGGCTACACCTTC	CATSDTWDRGHGYTF
TRBV5-1	-	TRBD1	TRBJ1-5	TGCGCCAGCGCCCCGGGGACAGGGGAACAGCCCCAGCATTTT	CASAPGTGEQPQHF
TRBV25-1	few	-	TRBJ1-4	TGTGCCAGCAGCCGGGGGTATAATGAAAAACTGTTTTTT	CASSRGYNEKLFF
TRBV7-2	once	-	TRBJ1-2	TGTGCCAGCAGCTCCGGACATGGGAGTTCTCCTGGCTACACCTTC	CASSSGHGSSPGYTF
TRBV5-1	-	-	TRBJ2-1	TGCGCCAGCAGCTTGCTCGCCCCCCAACGGTACAATGAGCAGTTCTTC	CASSLLAPQRYNEQFF
TRBV12-3/TRBV12-4	-	-	TRBJ1-2	TGTGCCAGCAGTTTTCAAGGGGTTTGGGGCTACACCTTC	CASSFQGVWGYTF
TRBV5-1	-	-	TRBJ2-7	TGCGCCAGCAGCCCCCGAGGGGTCTCGGCCTACGAGCAGTACTTC	CASSPRGVSAYEQYF
TRBV6-5	-	-	TRBJ1-1	TGTGCCAGCAGTTACCAAGGATTGAACACTGAAGCTTTCTTT	CASSYQGLNTEAFF
TRBV4-2	many	-	TRBJ2-1	TGTGCCAGCAGCCAAGGGAGGCTGCCCAATGAGCAGTTCTTC	CASSQGRLPNEQFF
TRBV2	-	TRBD2	TRBJ2-7	TGTGCCAGCAGGGGGTTAGCGGGAACCTACGAGCAGTACTTC	CASRGLAGTYEQYF
TRBV18	-	TRBD2	TRBJ2-1	TGTGCCAGCTCAACGGGACTAGCCAATGAGCAGTTCTTC	CASSTGLANEQFF
TRBV12-3/TRBV12-4	once	-	TRBJ2-7	TGTGCCAGCAGTTTTAATACCCTATACGAGCAGTACTTC	CASSFNTLYEQYF
TRBV5-5	-	-	TRBJ1-1	TGTGCCAGCAGCTTCCTTCCAGATCTGAACACTGAAGCTTTCTTT	CASSFLPDLNTEAFF
TRBV7-9	-	-	TRBJ1-6	TGTGCCAGCAGCTTTCGTGCTGCCTATAATTCACCCCTCCACTTT	CASSFRAAYNSPLHF
TRBV12-5	-	-	TRBJ2-5	TGTGCTAGTGGTCCGCCTGTTGTGGGGGCGCAGGAGACCCAGTACTTC	CASGPPVVGAQETQYF
TRBV29-1	-	-	TRBJ1-2	TGCAGCGTGGAGACTGTTTATGGCTACACCTTC	CSVETVYGYTF
TRBV5-5	-	-	TRBJ2-3	TGTGCCAGCAGCTTGGGTCACCGGGCCACAGATACGCAGTATTTT	CASSLGHRATDTQYF
TRBV21-1	once	-	TRBJ2-5	TGTGCCAGCAGCAAAGAGCCCCAGCTACCTCAAGAGACCCAGTACTTC	CASSKEPQLPQETQYF
TRBV2	-	-	TRBJ1-5	TGTGCCAGCTGTATGAACAGCAATCAGCCCCAGCATTTT	CASCMNSNQPQHF
TRBV3-1/TRBV3-2	-	-	TRBJ2-7	TGTGCCAGCAGCCGTGGCCCCTACGAGCAGTACTTC	CASSRGPYEQYF